One sample yielded the 10 T cell receptor beta chains listed below, sequenced in a study of T-cell reconstitution after alpha-beta-depleted transplantation in children. Using unique molecular identifiers, the investigators prepared the TCRbeta library. TCRdb called the PCR reads again in MiXCR, with one record for every CDR3 protein. The repertoire consists of 200,000 or so distinct CDR3 sequences, with approximately 6% occurring once and the leading ten covering around 4.3%. The specimen comprised PBMCs, sampled before TCRalphabeta/CD19-depleted stem cell transplant. The receptors were gathered from a girl under three years old with combined immunodeficiency, due to receive a stem cell transplant.

This clonotype was seen many times. V usage is TRBV24-1 and J usage is TRBJ2-2; D unresolved. CDR3 size: 12 residues. V lost 9 bases and J lost 8, with 12 bases in between. Germline V gene lookup returns CDR1 KGHDR and CDR2 SFDVKD. This chain's CDR3 is CATRNSRGELFF. The CDR3 DNA is TGTGCCACCCGTAATTCCAGGGGGGAGCTGTTTTTT.

This clonotype was picked up many times. This chain links TRBV9 with TRBJ2-1; D gene ambiguous. CDR3 length: 15 residues. Trimming removed 0 bases from V and 2 bases from J, with 9 bases in between. Germline CDR1 and CDR2: SGDLS and YYNGEE. The CDR3 region is CASSVDGLPYNEQFF. The CDR3 DNA reads as TGTGCCAGCAGCGTAGATGGATTGCCCTACAATGAGCAGTTCTTC.

There are many counts of this clonotype. Since a much larger clone is just one base distant, this may be a read error. The chain joins TRBV7-9 to TRBJ2-1; TRBD2 is a possible D gene (6 bases). This CDR3 comprises 12 residues. Trimming removed 6 bases at V and 4 bases at J, with 7 bases between. Germline CDR1 reads SEHNR; CDR2 reads FQNEAQ (reference sequence). The DNA for the CDR3 is TGTGCCAGCAGGGGGGGATACAATGAGCAGTTCTTC. It yields the protein CASRGGYNEQFF.

In this sample, this clonotype turned up many times. This chain connects TRBV28 to TRBJ2-3; D remains ambiguous. There are 14 residues in the CDR3. The germline V gene encodes CDR1 MDHEN and CDR2 SYDVKM. V dropped 2 bases and J dropped 6 bases, with 12 bases sitting between them. CDR3 residues: CASSLPLFSDTQYF. The CDR3 DNA sequence: TGTGCCAGCAGTTTACCCCTTTTCTCGGATACGCAGTATTTT.

This clonotype appeared many times. The chain is built from TRBV4-2 and TRBJ2-7; 10 bases fit TRBD1. The CDR3 length is 14 residues. Trimming at V came to 2 bases and at J to 4 bases, leaving 2 bases not matched to a gene. Germline lookup yields CDR1 LGHNA and CDR2 YNFKEQ. DNA of the CDR3: TGTGCCAGCAGCCAAAGACAGGGGGCTTACGAGCAGTACTTC. Protein: CASSQRQGAYEQYF.

This clonotype was seen ten or more times. The chain carries TRBV27 and TRBJ1-6; D remains ambiguous. V shed 3 bases and J shed 7 bases, with 7 bases lying between them. Germline values: CDR1 MNHEY, CDR2 SMNVEV (reference sequence). The CDR3 contains 13 residues. CDR3 sequence (DNA): TGTGCCAGCAGTTTGACGTTGAATTCACCCCTCCACTTT. As protein: CASSLTLNSPLHF.

This clonotype showed up many times. The CDR3 reads CASSFPNSLADPEWEQFF. The CDR3 nucleotides are TGTGCCAGCAGCTTCCCTAATTCACTAGCGGACCCAGAGTGGGAGCAGTTCTTC. The chain joins TRBV7-8 to TRBJ2-1; 8 bases fit TRBD2. The V gene end was trimmed by 3 bases and the J gene end by 10 bases; junction bases not matched to a gene: 20. This CDR3 is 18 amino acids long. Germline V gene sequence: CDR1 SGHVS, CDR2 FQNEAQ. Using reference TRBV7-8 and TRBJ2-1 for the parts outside the CDR3, the full variable domain is GAGVSQSPRYKVAKRGQDVALRCDPISGHVSLFWYQQALGQGPEFLTYFQNEAQLDKSGLPSDRFFAERPEGSVSTLKIQRTQQEDSAVYLCASSFPNSLADPEWEQFFGPGTRLTVL.

This clonotype was counted ten times or more. V usage is TRBV12-3 or TRBV12-4 and J usage is TRBJ1-2; D is undetermined. V gave up 3 bases and J gave up 4 bases, with 9 bases separating them. The CDR3 covers 13 residues. The CDR3 loop reads CASSFRHAYGYTF. The CDR3 DNA sequence: TGTGCCAGCAGTTTTAGACACGCCTATGGCTACACCTTC.

This clonotype occurred many times. The chain carries TRBV12-3 or TRBV12-4 and TRBJ2-1; 9 nucleotides line up with TRBD1. The CDR3 covers 15 residues. J lost 5 bases, V lost 6 bases, and 8 bases had no gene match. The CDR3 protein is CASRPPGQGHNEQFF. In DNA form, the CDR3 reads TGTGCCAGCAGACCACCTGGACAGGGGCACAATGAGCAGTTCTTC.

This clonotype was seen repeatedly, ten times or more. The CDR3 nucleotides read TGTGCCAGCAGTTTACTAGCGGGAGTAATCAACGAGCAGTACTTC. Encoded protein: CASSLLAGVINEQYF. The chain carries TRBV27 and TRBJ2-7, with 10 bases matching TRBD2. Germline V gene lookup returns CDR1 MNHEY and CDR2 SMNVEV (reference sequence). J gave up 5 bases and V 2 bases, and 6 bases lay outside the gene matches. The length of the CDR3 is 15 residues.